Listed below are T cell receptor beta chains from one sample, sequenced in a study of T cell repertoires in cytomegalovirus infection. In TCRdb, the reads were re-called with MiXCR into one record per CDR3 protein. The sample holds roughly 720,000 distinct CDR3 sequences, roughly a third seen once. The sequenced material came from PBMCs. The receptors here all came from a human donor in good health (CMV status not recorded). Some clones in this sample may be carry-over from other donors' samples. Each CDR3 is given with its conserved first and last residue.

TRBJ2-4,TRBV7-2,CASSLLRGKLAKNIQYF
TRBJ1-1,TRBV12-3/TRBV12-4,CASNPGHNTEAFF
TRBJ2-3,TRBV24-1,CATSDPLSTGGRTDTQYF
TRBJ1-4,TRBV7-6,CASSETGGNEKLFF
TRBJ2-2,TRBV12-3/TRBV12-4,CASSLGHVARGTGELFF
TRBJ1-1,TRBV12-3/TRBV12-4,CASVNQGQGWGGTEAFF
TRBJ2-3,TRBV28,CASSALISSADTQYF
TRBJ1-5,TRBV19,CASSLGQSFNQPQHF
TRBJ2-2,TRBV13,CASSSLRLDRAPNTGELFF
TRBJ2-3,TRBV7-8,CASSFPREDTRMFTDTQYF
TRBJ1-1,TRBV5-4,CASSTAGTGGKLWKAFF
TRBJ2-7,TRBV12-3/TRBV12-4,CASSSGGPGEQYF
TRBJ2-7,TRBV19,CASSIVAYQGEQYF
TRBJ2-7,TRBV7-2,CASSLSGGLGYEQYF
TRBJ1-5,TRBV20-1,CSARVQGSNQPQHF
TRBJ1-2,TRBV6-5,CASSFERRLNYGYTF
TRBJ1-2,TRBV6-1,CASSERQADGYTF
TRBJ1-1,TRBV7-2,CASTSTGFNTEAFF
TRBJ2-3,TRBV7-3,CASSFDRGSDTQYF
TRBJ1-2,TRBV24-1,CATSDSTGGANYGYTF
TRBJ1-2,TRBV7-9,CASSAQTGDYGYTF
TRBJ1-2,TRBV7-2,CASSYTGDYGYTF
TRBJ2-4,TRBV30,CAFSVARAAGASWGKNIQYF
TRBJ2-1,TRBV6-1,CASMERAGGNEQFF
TRBJ2-3,TRBV15,CATSRRQRNTDTQYF
TRBJ2-3,TRBV9,CASSVDRGLAGVTDTQYF
TRBJ2-5,TRBV7-3,CASSLVERGGPETQYF
TRBJ1-5,TRBV29-1,CSVGKTGDRNQPQHF
-,TRBV28,CASSPPSGLSYEQYF
TRBJ2-1,TRBV15,CATSRGPPNNEQFF
TRBJ2-5,TRBV4-1,CASSQAELGGEATQYF
TRBJ2-5,TRBV6-6,CASSGGGGSETQYF
TRBJ2-7,TRBV6-6,CATRVRDSGYEQYF
TRBJ2-1,TRBV19,CASRIRDYSYNEQFF
TRBJ1-3,TRBV28,CASSFVGGNTIYF
TRBJ1-5,TRBV12-3/TRBV12-4,CASSPGQGVNQPQHF
TRBJ2-1,TRBV30,CAWSVLGLRFF
TRBJ2-4,TRBV28,CASSLRSGRDKNIQYF
TRBJ1-1,TRBV30,CAVTGIDNTEAFF
TRBJ2-7,TRBV6-6,CASSYGQMSYEQYF
TRBJ1-1,TRBV7-3,CASSLIWGGTEAFF